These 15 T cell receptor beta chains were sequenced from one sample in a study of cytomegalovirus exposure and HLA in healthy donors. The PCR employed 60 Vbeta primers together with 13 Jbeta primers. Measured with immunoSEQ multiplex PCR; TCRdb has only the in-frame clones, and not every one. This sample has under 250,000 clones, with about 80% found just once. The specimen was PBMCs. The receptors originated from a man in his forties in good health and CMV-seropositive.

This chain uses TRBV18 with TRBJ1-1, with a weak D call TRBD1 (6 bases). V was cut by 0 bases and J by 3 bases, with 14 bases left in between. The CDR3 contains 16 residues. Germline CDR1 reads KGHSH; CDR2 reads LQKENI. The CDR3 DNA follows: TGTGCCAGCTCACCACCGCTGCAGGGGCCGGACACTGAAGCTTTCTTT. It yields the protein CASSPPLQGPDTEAFF.

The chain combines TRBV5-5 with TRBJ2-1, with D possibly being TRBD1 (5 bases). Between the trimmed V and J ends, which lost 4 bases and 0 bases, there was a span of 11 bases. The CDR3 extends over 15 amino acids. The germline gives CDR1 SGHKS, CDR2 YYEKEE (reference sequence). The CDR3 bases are TGTGCCAGCAGCGCGCAGGGAACCTCCTACAATGAGCAGTTCTTC. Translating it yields CASSAQGTSYNEQFF.

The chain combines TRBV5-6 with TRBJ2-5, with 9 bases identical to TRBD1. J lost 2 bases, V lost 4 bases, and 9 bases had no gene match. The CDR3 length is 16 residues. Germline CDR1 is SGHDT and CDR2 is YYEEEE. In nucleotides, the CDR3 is TGTGCCAGCAGCGGGGGGACAGGGAGTAGGCAAGAGACCCAGTACTTC. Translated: CASSGGTGSRQETQYF.

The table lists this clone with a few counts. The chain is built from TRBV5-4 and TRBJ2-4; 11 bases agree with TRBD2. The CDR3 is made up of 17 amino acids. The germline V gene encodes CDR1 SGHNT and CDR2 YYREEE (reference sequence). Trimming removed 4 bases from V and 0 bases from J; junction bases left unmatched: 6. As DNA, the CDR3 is TGTGCCAGCAGCGACCCGGGACTAGCGGAAGCCAAAAACATTCAGTACTTC. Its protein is CASSDPGLAEAKNIQYF.

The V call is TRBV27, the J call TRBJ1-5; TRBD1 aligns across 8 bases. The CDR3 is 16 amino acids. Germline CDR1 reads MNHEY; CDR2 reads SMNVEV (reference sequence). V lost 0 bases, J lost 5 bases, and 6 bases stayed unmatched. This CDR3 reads CASSLSSGGAYQPQHF. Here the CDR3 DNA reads TGTGCCAGCAGTTTATCATCAGGGGGCGCCTATCAGCCCCAGCATTTT.

This CDR3 is CSVPTGGNTEAFF. In nucleotides, the CDR3 is TGCAGCGTTCCGACAGGGGGGAACACTGAAGCTTTCTTT. V is TRBV29-1 and J is TRBJ1-1, with 9 bases aligning to TRBD1. The CDR3 runs to 13 residues. The V gene end was trimmed by 5 bases and the J gene end by 1 base; junction bases not matched to a gene: 2. Germline values: CDR1 SQVTM, CDR2 ANQGSEA.

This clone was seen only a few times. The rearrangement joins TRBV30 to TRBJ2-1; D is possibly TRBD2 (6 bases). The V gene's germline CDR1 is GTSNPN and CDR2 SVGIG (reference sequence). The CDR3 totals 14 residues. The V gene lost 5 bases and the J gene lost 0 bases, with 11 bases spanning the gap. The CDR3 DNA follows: TGTGCCTGGGACCTAGCGAGCTCCTACAATGAGCAGTTCTTC. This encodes CAWDLASSYNEQFF.

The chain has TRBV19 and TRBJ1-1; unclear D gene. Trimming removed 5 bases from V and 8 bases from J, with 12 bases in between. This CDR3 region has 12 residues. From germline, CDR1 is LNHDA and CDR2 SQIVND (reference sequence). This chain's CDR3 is CASSSYLAEAFF. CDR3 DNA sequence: TGTGCCAGTAGTTCATACTTAGCCGAAGCTTTCTTT.

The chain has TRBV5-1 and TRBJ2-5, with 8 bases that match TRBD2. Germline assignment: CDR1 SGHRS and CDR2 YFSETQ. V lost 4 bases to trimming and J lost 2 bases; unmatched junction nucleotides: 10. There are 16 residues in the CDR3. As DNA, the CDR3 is TGCGCCAGCAGCCTTACTAGCGGAACTATTCAAGAGACCCAGTACTTC. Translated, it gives CASSLTSGTIQETQYF. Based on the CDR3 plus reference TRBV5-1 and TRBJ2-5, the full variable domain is KAGVTQTPRYLIKTRGQQVTLSCSPISGHRSVSWYQQTPGQGLQFLFEYFSETQRNKGNFPGRFSGRQFSNSRSEMNVSTLELGDSALYLCASSLTSGTIQETQYFGPGTRLLVL.

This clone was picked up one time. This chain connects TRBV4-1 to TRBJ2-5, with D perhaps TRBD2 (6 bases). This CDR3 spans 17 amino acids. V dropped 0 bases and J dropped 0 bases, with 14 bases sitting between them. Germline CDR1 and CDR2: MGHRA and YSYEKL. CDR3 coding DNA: TGCGCCAGCAGCCAAGATGGGGCGGGGCCGTACCAAGAGACCCAGTACTTC. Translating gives CASSQDGAGPYQETQYF.

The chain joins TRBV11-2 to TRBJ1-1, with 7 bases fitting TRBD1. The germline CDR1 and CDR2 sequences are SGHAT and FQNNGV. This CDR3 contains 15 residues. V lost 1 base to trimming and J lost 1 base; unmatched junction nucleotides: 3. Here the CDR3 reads CASSLGYRGNTEAFF. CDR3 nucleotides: TGTGCCAGCAGCTTAGGCTACAGGGGGAACACTGAAGCTTTCTTT.

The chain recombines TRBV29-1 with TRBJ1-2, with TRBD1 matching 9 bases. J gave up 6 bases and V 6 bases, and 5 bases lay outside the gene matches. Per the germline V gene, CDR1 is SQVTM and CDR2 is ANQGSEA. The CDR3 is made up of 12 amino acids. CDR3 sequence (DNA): TGCAGCGTCGTACAGGGGGCGCATGGCTACACCTTC. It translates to CSVVQGAHGYTF.

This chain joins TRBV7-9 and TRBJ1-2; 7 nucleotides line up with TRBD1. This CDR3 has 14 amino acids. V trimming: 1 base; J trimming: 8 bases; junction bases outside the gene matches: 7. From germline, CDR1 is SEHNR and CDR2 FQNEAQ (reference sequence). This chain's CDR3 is CASSLDEGAPGYTF. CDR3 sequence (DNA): TGTGCCAGCAGCTTAGATGAGGGGGCGCCGGGCTACACCTTC. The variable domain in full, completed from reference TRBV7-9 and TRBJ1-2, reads DTGVSQNPRHKITKRGQNVTFRCDPISEHNRLYWYRQTLGQGPEFLTYFQNEAQLEKSRLLSDRFSAERPKGSFSTLEIQRTEQGDSAMYLCASSLDEGAPGYTFGSGTRLTVV.

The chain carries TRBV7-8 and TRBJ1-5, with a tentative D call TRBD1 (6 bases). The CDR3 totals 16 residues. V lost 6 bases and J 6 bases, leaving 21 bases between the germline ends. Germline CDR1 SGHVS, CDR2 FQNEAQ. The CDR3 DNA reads TGTGCCAGCAGTTTGGGGGGGCAGGCCGGAGCTCAGCCCCAGCATTTT. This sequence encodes CASSLGGQAGAQPQHF.

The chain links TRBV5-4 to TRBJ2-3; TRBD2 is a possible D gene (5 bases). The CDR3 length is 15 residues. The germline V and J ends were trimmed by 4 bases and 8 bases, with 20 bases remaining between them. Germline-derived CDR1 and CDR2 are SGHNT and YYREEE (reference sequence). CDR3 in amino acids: CASSQPAQNAGTQYF. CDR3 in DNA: TGTGCCAGCAGCCAGCCTGCCCAAAACGCGGGTACGCAGTATTTT.